A selection of T cell receptor beta chains follows, all from one sample in a study of Graves' ophthalmopathy and Graves' hyperthyroidism. TCRdb re-called the multiplex PCR reads with MiXCR, one entry per CDR3 protein. In the table there are 340,000 or so distinct CDR3 sequences, roughly 15% of which are singletons. Specimen: peripheral blood. The source of these receptors is an adult man with Graves' ophthalmopathy. The CDR3 runs from the conserved cysteine through the conserved F or W. D genes are given only for firm matches. Some rows mark clone size as missing; the rest say once, few, many or name a class of expanded clone.

D gene	V gene	J gene	clone size	CDR3 DNA	CDR3 protein
.	TRBV11-1	TRBJ1-5	many	TGTGCCAGCAGCTTAGCTACCGGGACGGATAGCAATCAGCCCCAGCATTTT	CASSLATGTDSNQPQHF
TRBD2	TRBV20-1	TRBJ2-7	many	TGCAGTGCTGATAGGACTAGCGTTATGAACGAGCAGTACTTC	CSADRTSVMNEQYF
.	TRBV6-1	TRBJ2-5	.	TGTGCCAGCAGTCGGGACTTAGGGGAGACCCAGTACTTC	CASSRDLGETQYF
.	TRBV24-1	TRBJ2-7	many	TGTGCCACCAGTGAGGGACCCTCCTACGAGCAGTACTTC	CATSEGPSYEQYF
.	TRBV13	TRBJ2-7	many	TGTGCCAAAGCTTACAGGGAAATTAAAGAGCAGTACTTC	CAKAYREIKEQYF
TRBD2	TRBV3-1	TRBJ2-7	.	TGTGCCAGCAGCCGCCGGACTAGCGGGATTCCCGAGCAGTACTTC	CASSRRTSGIPEQYF
.	TRBV27	TRBJ2-7	many	TGTGCCAGCAGTTTATCCCCGAACTCTGCCTTGGAGCAGTACTTC	CASSLSPNSALEQYF
.	TRBV12-3/TRBV12-4	TRBJ2-5	many	TGTGCCAGCAGTTTAAACAGACAAGAGACCCAGTACTTC	CASSLNRQETQYF
.	TRBV27	TRBJ1-5	many	TGTGCCAGCAGTCCACTGGGGGGGCCTGACGGCCAGCCCCAGCATTTT	CASSPLGGPDGQPQHF
TRBD2	TRBV12-3/TRBV12-4	TRBJ2-2	many	TGTGCCAGCAGTTTAGCGTGGGGGGGGGATGCGTGGAACACCGGGGAGCTGTTTTTT	CASSLAWGGDAWNTGELFF
.	TRBV2	TRBJ1-3	many	TGTGCCAGCAGTGAAGCGCGGGGAAACACCATATATTTT	CASSEARGNTIYF
TRBD2	TRBV27	TRBJ2-7	.	TGTGCCAGCATAGGGACTAGCGGGGGCTCCTACGAGCAGTACTTC	CASIGTSGGSYEQYF
.	TRBV19	TRBJ1-1	many	TGTGCCAGTAGCCCCCGACAGCCTGAAGCTTTCTTT	CASSPRQPEAFF
.	TRBV5-5	TRBJ2-2	many	TGTGCCAGCAGCTCGCCCGGGCGTTCCGGGGAGCTGTTTTTT	CASSSPGRSGELFF
TRBD1	TRBV2	TRBJ2-7	many	TGTGCCAGCAGTATTGGGGAAGGGGGCCTCCTCGCGGACGAGCAGTACTTC	CASSIGEGGLLADEQYF
TRBD1	TRBV6-1	TRBJ1-1	many	TGTGCCAGCAGGAGACAGGGGGAAATCGCGGAAGCTTTCTTT	CASRRQGEIAEAFF
TRBD1	TRBV20-1	TRBJ1-1	many	TGCAGTGCTAGAGATCCCCAGGGGGCACAGACTGAAGCTTTCTTT	CSARDPQGAQTEAFF
.	TRBV3-1	TRBJ1-1	many	TGTGCCAGCAGCCAAGGGGGGGAAGCTTTCTTT	CASSQGGEAFF
TRBD1	TRBV6-5	TRBJ2-5	many	TGTGCCAGCAGCACCGGGACAGGGGGGGGAGAGACCCAGTACTTC	CASSTGTGGGETQYF
.	TRBV6-5	TRBJ1-1	.	TGTGCCAGCAGTTACTCTCGGGGCGGCGTTACTGAAGCTTTCTTT	CASSYSRGGVTEAFF
TRBD1	TRBV19	TRBJ2-7	many	TGTGCCAGTAGTATAATGGCAGGACAGGGGCTCTACGAGCAGTACTTC	CASSIMAGQGLYEQYF
.	TRBV12-3/TRBV12-4	TRBJ2-7	many	TGTGCCAGCACCAGGGGACCGGGGAACGAGCAGTACTTC	CASTRGPGNEQYF
.	TRBV6-2/TRBV6-3	TRBJ2-2	many	TGTGCCAGCAGTCGAAACGTTGTCTCCGGGGAGCTGTTTTTT	CASSRNVVSGELFF
.	TRBV7-9	TRBJ2-7	many	TGTGCCAGCAGCTTGGGACTTTTATCCTACGAGCAGTACTTC	CASSLGLLSYEQYF
TRBD1	TRBV20-1	TRBJ2-7	many	TGCAGTGCTCGAAGGACAGGGGGCGGCGAGCAGTACTTC	CSARRTGGGEQYF
.	TRBV6-5	TRBJ1-5	.	TGTGCCAGCAGTTACGTGGCAGGCTCAGGTCAGCCCCAGCATTTT	CASSYVAGSGQPQHF
.	TRBV7-2	TRBJ2-5	many	TGTGCCAGCAGCTTACGCCAACCTCCGGGGACCCAGTACTTC	CASSLRQPPGTQYF
TRBD1	TRBV24-1	TRBJ1-1	.	TGTGCCACCAGTGACTCGCGAACGCACAGGGGGAAGGTGAACACTGAAGCTTTCTTT	CATSDSRTHRGKVNTEAFF
.	TRBV3-1	TRBJ1-5	many	TGTGCCAGCAGCCAATCATTGCCGGGGGGAGAGCCCCAGCATTTT	CASSQSLPGGEPQHF
TRBD1	TRBV15	TRBJ2-5	few	TGTGCCACCAGCAGACAGGGGGCCCAAGAGACCCAGTACTTC	CATSRQGAQETQYF
.	TRBV2	TRBJ1-1	.	TGTGCCAGCAGGGACAATTTGGCCGGTATGGACACTGAAGCTTTCTTT	CASRDNLAGMDTEAFF
.	TRBV20-1	TRBJ2-2	many	TGCAGTGCTAGGTCTGGGGCTAGCGCGAACACCGGGGAGCTGTTTTTT	CSARSGASANTGELFF
.	TRBV19	TRBJ1-1	many	TGTGCCAGTAGTATCTTCGGGGAGGGCACTGAAGCTTTCTTT	CASSIFGEGTEAFF
.	TRBV30	TRBJ1-5	many	TGTGCCTGGAGTGGGCGGGGAGGGAGCAATCAGCCCCAGCATTTT	CAWSGRGGSNQPQHF
.	TRBV5-1	TRBJ2-5	.	TGCGCCAGCAGCCCAGCACTGGGGGAGACCCAGTACTTC	CASSPALGETQYF
TRBD2	TRBV6-2/TRBV6-3	TRBJ2-5	.	TGTGCCAGCAGTTACCCGGGACCAGCGGGGGAGACCCAGTACTTC	CASSYPGPAGETQYF
.	TRBV30	TRBJ1-1	many	TGTGCCTGGGGATCACAGGGAGGTCGAGCTTTCTTT	CAWGSQGGRAFF
.	TRBV28	TRBJ1-5	.	TGTGCCAGCGGACGACGGGACGGTCAGCCCCAGCATTTT	CASGRRDGQPQHF